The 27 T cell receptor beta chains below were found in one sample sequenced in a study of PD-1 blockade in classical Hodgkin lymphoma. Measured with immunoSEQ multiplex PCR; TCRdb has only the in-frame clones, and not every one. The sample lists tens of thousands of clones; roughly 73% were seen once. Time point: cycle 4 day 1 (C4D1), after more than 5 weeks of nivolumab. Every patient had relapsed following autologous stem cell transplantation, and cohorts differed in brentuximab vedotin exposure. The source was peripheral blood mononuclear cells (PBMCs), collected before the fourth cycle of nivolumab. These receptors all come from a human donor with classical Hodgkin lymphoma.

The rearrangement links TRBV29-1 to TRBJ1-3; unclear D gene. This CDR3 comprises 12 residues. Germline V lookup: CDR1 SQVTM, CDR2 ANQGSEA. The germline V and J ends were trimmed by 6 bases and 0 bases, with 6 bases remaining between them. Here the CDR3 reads CSVRTSGNTIYF. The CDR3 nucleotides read TGCAGCGTGAGGACCTCTGGAAACACCATATATTTT.

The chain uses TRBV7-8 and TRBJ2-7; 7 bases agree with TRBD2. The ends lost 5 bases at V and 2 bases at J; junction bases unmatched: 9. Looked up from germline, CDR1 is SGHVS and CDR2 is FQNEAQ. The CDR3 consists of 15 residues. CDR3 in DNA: TGTGCCAGCAGCCATCTAGCGGTCAAAACCTACGAGCAGTACTTC. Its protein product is CASSHLAVKTYEQYF.

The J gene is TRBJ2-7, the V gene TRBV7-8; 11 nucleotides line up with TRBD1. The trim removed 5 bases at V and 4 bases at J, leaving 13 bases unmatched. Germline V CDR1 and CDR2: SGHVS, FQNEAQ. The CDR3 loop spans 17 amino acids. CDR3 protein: CASSRSQGTGGMYEQYF. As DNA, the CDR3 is TGTGCCAGCAGCCGGAGTCAAGGGACAGGGGGAATGTACGAGCAGTACTTC.

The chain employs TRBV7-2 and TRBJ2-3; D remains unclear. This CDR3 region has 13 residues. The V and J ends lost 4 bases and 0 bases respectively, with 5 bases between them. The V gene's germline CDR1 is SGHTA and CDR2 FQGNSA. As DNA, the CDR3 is TGTGCCAGCAGCTCACCCAGCACAGATACGCAGTATTTT. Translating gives CASSSPSTDTQYF.

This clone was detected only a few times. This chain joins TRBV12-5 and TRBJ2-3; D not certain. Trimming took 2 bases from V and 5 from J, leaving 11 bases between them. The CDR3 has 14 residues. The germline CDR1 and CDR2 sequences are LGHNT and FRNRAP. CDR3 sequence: CASGLPYDGDTQYF. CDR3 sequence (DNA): TGTGCTAGTGGTTTGCCTTACGACGGAGATACGCAGTATTTT.

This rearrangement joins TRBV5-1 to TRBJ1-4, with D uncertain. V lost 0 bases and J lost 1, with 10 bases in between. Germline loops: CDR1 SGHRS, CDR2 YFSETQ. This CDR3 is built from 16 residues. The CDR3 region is CASSLVEKGTNEKLFF. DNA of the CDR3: TGCGCCAGCAGCTTGGTGGAGAAGGGAACTAATGAAAAACTGTTTTTT.

CDR3 DNA sequence: TGTGCCATCAGTGGGTACATCTCAATAACCGAAGCCTCCTACGAGCAGTACTTC. Translation gives CAISGYISITEASYEQYF. The rearrangement links TRBV10-3 to TRBJ2-7; the D is unclear. The CDR3 runs to 18 residues. Germline V CDR1 and CDR2: ENHRY, SYGVKD. V dropped 4 bases and J dropped 0 bases, with 22 bases sitting between them.

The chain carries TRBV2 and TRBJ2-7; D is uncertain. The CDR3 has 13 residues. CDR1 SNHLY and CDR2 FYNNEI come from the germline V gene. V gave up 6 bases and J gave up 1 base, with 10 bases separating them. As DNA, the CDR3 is TGTGCCAGCAGGAAAGGGAATTCCTACGAGCAGTACTTC. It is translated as CASRKGNSYEQYF.

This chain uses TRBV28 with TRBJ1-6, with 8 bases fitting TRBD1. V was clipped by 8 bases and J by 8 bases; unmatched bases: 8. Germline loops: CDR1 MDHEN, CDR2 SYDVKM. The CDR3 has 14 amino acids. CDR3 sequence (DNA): TGTGCCAGCTTCAGGGGACAGGCTTATTCACCCCTCCACTTT. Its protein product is CASFRGQAYSPLHF.

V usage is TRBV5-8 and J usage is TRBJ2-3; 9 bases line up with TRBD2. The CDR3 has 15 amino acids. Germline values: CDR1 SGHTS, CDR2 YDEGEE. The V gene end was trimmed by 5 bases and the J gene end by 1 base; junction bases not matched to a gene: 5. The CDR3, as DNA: TGTGCCAGCAGTTCGCGACTAGCGGGCACAGATACGCAGTATTTT. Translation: CASSSRLAGTDTQYF. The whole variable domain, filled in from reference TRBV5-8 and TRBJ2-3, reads EAGVTQSPTHLIKTRGQQATLRCSPISGHTSVYWYQQALGLGLQFLLWYDEGEERNRGNFPPRFSGRQFPNYSSELNVNALELEDSALYLCASSSRLAGTDTQYFGPGTRLTVL.

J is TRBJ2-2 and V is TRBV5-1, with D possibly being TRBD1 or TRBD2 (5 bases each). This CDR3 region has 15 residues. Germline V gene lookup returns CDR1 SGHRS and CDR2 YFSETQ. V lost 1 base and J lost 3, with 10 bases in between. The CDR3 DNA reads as TGCGCCAGCAGCTTGTGGGGACCGGACACCGGGGAGCTGTTTTTT. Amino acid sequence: CASSLWGPDTGELFF.

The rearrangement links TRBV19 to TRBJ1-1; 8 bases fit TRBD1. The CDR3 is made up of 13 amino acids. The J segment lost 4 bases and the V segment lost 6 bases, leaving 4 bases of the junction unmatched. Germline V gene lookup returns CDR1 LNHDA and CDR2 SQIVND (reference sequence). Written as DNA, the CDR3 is TGTGCCAGTAGCCCAACAGGGGGCACTGAAGCTTTCTTT. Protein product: CASSPTGGTEAFF. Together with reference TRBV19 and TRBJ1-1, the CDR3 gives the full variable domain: DGGITQSPKYLFRKEGQNVTLSCEQNLNHDAMYWYRQDPGQGLRLIYYSQIVNDFQKGDIAEGYSVSREKKESFPLTVTSAQKNPTAFYLCASSPTGGTEAFFGQGTRLTVV.

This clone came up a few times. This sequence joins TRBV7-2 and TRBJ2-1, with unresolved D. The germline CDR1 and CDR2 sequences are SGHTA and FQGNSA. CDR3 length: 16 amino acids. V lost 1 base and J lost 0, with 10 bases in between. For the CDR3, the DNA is TGTGCCAGCAGCTTAGTGGGCTCCGGCTCCTACAATGAGCAGTTCTTC. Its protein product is CASSLVGSGSYNEQFF.

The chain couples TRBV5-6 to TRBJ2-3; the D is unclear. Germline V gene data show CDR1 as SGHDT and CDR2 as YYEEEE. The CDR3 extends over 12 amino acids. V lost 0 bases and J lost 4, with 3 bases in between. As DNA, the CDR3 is TGTGCCAGCAGCTTGGCACCAGATACGCAGTATTTT. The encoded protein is CASSLAPDTQYF.

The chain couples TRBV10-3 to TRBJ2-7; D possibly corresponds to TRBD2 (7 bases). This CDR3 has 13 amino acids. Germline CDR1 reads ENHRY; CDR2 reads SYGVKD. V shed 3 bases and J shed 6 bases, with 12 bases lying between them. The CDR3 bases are TGTGCCATCAGTGAAGTGGGGGGGCTCGAGCAGTACTTC. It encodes CAISEVGGLEQYF.

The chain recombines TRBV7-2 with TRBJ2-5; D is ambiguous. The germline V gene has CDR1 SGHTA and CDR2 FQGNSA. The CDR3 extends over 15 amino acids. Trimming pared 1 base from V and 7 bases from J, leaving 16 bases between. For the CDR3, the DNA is TGTGCCAGCAGCTTAGGTCGGCAGGCCTTCGGGACCCAGTACTTC. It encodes CASSLGRQAFGTQYF.

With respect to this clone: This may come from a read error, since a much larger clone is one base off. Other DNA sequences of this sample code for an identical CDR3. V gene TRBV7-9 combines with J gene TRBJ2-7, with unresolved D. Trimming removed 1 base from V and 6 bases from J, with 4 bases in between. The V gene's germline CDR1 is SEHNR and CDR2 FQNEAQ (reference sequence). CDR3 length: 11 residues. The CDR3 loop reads CASSLVGEQYF. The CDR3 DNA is TGTGCCAGCAGCTTAGTAGGCGAGCAGTACTTC.

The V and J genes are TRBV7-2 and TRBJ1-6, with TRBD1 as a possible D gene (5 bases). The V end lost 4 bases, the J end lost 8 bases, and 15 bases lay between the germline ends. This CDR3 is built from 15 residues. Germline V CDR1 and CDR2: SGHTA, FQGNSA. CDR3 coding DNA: TGTGCCAGCAGCTCCGTTGGGCAGGGTCATTCACCCCTCCACTTT. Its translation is CASSSVGQGHSPLHF.

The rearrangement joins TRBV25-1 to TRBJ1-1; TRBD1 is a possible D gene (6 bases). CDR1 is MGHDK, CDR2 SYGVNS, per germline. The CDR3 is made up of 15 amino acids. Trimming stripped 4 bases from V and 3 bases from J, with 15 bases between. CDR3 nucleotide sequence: TGTGCCAGCAGTGGATGGGGGGGGCGCGACACTGAAGCTTTCTTT. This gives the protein CASSGWGGRDTEAFF.

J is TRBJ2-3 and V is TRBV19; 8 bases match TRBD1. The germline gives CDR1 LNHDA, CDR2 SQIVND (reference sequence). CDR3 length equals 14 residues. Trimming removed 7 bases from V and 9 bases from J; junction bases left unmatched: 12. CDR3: CASTVTGTGETQYF. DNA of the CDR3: TGTGCCAGTACCGTCACCGGGACAGGAGAAACGCAGTATTTT.

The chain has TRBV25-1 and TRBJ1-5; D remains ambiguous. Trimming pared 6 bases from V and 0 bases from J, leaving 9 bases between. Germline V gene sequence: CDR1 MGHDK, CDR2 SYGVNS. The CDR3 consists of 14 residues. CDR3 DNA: TGTGCCAGCAGCGGTGGAGATAGCAATCAGCCCCAGCATTTT. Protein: CASSGGDSNQPQHF.

The CDR3 region is CAIRTGPLDTEAFF. The CDR3 region has the DNA TGTGCCATTAGGACAGGCCCCTTAGACACTGAAGCTTTCTTT. The chain has TRBV2 and TRBJ1-1; TRBD1 matches at 7 bases. Losses at the gene ends were 10 bases for V and 3 bases for J; bases not matched to a gene: 11. The CDR3 spans 14 residues. The germline CDR1 and CDR2 sequences are SNHLY and FYNNEI.

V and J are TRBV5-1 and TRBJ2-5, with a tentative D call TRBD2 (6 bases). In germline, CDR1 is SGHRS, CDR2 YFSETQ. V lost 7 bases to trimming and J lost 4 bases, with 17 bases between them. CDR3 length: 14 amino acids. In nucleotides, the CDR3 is TGCGCCAGCTCCGGTTCGGAGGGTTCAGAGACCCAGTACTTC. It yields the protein CASSGSEGSETQYF. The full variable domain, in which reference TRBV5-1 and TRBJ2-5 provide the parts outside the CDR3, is KAGVTQTPRYLIKTRGQQVTLSCSPISGHRSVSWYQQTPGQGLQFLFEYFSETQRNKGNFPGRFSGRQFSNSRSEMNVSTLELGDSALYLCASSGSEGSETQYFGPGTRLLVL.

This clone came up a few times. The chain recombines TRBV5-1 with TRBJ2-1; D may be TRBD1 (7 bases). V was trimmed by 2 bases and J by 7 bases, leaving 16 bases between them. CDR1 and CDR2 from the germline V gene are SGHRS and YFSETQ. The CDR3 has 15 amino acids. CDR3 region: CASSFSGQASNEQFF. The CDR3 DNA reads TGCGCCAGCAGCTTTAGCGGACAGGCTTCGAATGAGCAGTTCTTC.

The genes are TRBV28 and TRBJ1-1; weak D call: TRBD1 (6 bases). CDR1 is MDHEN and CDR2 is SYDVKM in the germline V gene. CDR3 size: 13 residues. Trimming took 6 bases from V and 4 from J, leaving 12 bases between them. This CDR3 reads CASRSSTGTEAFF. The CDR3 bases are TGTGCCAGCAGATCATCGACAGGCACTGAAGCTTTCTTT.

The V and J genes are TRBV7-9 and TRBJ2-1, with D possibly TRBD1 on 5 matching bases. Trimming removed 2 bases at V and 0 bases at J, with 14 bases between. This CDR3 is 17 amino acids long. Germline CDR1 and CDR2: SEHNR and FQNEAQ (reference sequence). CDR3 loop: CASSLRLQEHSYNEQFF. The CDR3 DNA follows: TGTGCCAGCAGCTTAAGATTACAGGAGCACTCCTACAATGAGCAGTTCTTC.

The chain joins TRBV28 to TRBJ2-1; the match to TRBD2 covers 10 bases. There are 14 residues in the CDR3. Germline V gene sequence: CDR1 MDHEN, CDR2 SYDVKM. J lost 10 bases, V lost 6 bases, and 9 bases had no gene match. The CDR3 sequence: CASRQRGGRLEQFF. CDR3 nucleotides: TGTGCCAGCAGGCAGCGGGGGGGCCGACTCGAGCAGTTCTTC.